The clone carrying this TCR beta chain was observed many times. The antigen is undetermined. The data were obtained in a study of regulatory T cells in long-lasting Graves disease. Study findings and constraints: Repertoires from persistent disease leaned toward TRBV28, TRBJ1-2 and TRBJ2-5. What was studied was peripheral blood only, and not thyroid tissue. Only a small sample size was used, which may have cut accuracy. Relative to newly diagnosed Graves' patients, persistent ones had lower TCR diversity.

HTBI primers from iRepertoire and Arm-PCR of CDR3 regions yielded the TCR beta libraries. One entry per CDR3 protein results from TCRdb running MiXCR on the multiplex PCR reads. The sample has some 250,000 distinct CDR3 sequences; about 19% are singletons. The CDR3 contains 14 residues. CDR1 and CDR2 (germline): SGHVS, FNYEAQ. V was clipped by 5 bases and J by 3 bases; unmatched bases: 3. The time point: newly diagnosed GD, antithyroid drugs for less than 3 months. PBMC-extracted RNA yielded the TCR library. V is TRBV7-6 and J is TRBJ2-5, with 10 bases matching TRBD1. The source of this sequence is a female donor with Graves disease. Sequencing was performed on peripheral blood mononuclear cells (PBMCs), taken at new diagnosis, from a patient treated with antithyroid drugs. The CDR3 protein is CASSLDRGKETQYF. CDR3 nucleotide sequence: TGTGCCAGCAGCCTGGACAGGGGGAAAGAGACCCAGTACTTC.